This passage covers 2 T cell receptor beta chains from one sample sequenced in a study of Graves' ophthalmopathy and Graves' hyperthyroidism. TCR beta CDR3 regions were amplified from RNA transcripts. HTBI primers served in a first-round RT-PCR, which a second-round multiplex PCR followed. TCRdb recomputed calls from the multiplex PCR reads with MiXCR, one row per CDR3 protein. The sample consists of around 590,000 distinct CDR3 sequences, about two fifths of them appearing once. The sequencing input was peripheral blood or thyroid tissue (not recorded which). All receptors come from an adult man with Graves' hyperthyroidism.

About this clonotype: This may arise from a read error, as a much more abundant clone is one base away. This chain connects TRBV9 to TRBJ2-7; possible D gene TRBD2, 5 bases. This CDR3 is built from 13 residues. Trimming removed 5 bases from V and 5 bases from J, with 14 bases in between. The germline CDR1 and CDR2 sequences are SGDLS and YYNGEE. CDR3 sequence reads: CASSLISGNEQYF. In DNA form, the CDR3 reads TGTGCCAGCAGTTTAATTTCGGGGAACGAGCAGTACTTC.

This clonotype has at least ten counts. V and J are TRBV19 and TRBJ1-1, with D possibly matching TRBD1 (5 bases). This CDR3 is 13 amino acids long. Germline CDR1 is LNHDA and CDR2 is SQIVND (reference sequence). Trimming removed 8 bases from V and 11 bases from J, with 21 bases in between. Written as DNA, the CDR3 is TGTGCCAGTGGTGCGGACACTTTGAGTCGGGCTTTCTTT. Translation gives CASGADTLSRAFF.